These 15 T cell receptor beta chains came from one sample sequenced in a study of identical twins. TCRdb fed the 5' RACE reads into MiXCR, producing one record per CDR3 protein. This table has 450,000 or so distinct CDR3 sequences, approximately 14% appearing once. The sample also formed part of further work on yellow fever vaccine responses in identical twins.

The sequenced sample consisted of CD4+ T cells sorted from blood. The receptors stem from a woman under 30 in good health.

V and J are TRBV12-3 or TRBV12-4 and TRBJ1-1; the D gene is possibly TRBD1 (5 bases). V was pared by 7 bases and J by 4 bases, with 19 bases between. The CDR3 totals 15 residues. CDR3 residues: CASTPGGMGVTEAFF. In DNA, the CDR3 is TGTGCCAGCACCCCCGGGGGGATGGGGGTCACTGAAGCTTTCTTT.

The DNA for the CDR3 is TGCGCCAGCAGCTTGGTCGGGAAACTTCAAGAGACCCAGTACTTC. This translates into CASSLVGKLQETQYF. V gene TRBV5-1 combines with J gene TRBJ2-5; maybe TRBD2 (5 bases). The CDR3 consists of 15 residues. Germline loops: CDR1 SGHRS, CDR2 YFSETQ. Deletions cut 0 bases from V and 2 bases from J, with 11 bases between.

J is TRBJ2-7 and V is TRBV18, with a possible D match to TRBD1 (5 bases). V was pared by 2 bases and J by 3 bases, with 17 bases between. The germline CDR1 and CDR2 sequences are KGHSH and LQKENI. CDR3 length equals 16 residues. CDR3 DNA: TGTGCCAGCTCACCAGTCGTAGGGGCTCACATCTACGAGCAGTACTTC. Translated, it gives CASSPVVGAHIYEQYF.

V gene TRBV4-2 combines with J gene TRBJ2-3; D is unclear. V dropped 1 base and J dropped 4 bases, with 6 bases sitting between them. Germline values: CDR1 LGHNA, CDR2 YNFKEQ. The CDR3 is 13 residues long. The CDR3 loop reads CASSQGLSDTQYF. The CDR3 region has the DNA TGTGCCAGCAGCCAAGGGCTCTCAGATACGCAGTATTTT.

This clonotype was detected only a few times. J is TRBJ2-2 and V is TRBV5-1; 9 nucleotides line up with TRBD2. Germline V gene data show CDR1 as SGHRS and CDR2 as YFSETQ. This CDR3 is built from 18 residues. J lost 0 bases, V lost 4 bases, and 10 bases had no gene match. The CDR3 DNA reads TGCGCCAGCAGCGTGCCCAGCGGGGGGTACTCGAACACCGGGGAGCTGTTTTTT. Its translation: CASSVPSGGYSNTGELFF.

This clonotype was observed a handful of times. The chain carries TRBV7-9 and TRBJ2-7, with 8 bases fitting TRBD1. The CDR3 runs 16 residues. V lost 1 base to trimming and J lost 0 bases; unmatched junction nucleotides: 5. Germline CDR1 reads SEHNR; CDR2 reads FQNEAQ (reference sequence). The CDR3 DNA sequence: TGTGCCAGCAGCTTAGAGGTCGGACAGGGCTCCTACGAGCAGTACTTC. Protein product: CASSLEVGQGSYEQYF.

The rearrangement links TRBV29-1 to TRBJ2-3, with D perhaps TRBD1 or TRBD2 (5 bases each). V lost 8 bases and J lost 0, with 12 bases in between. Germline CDR1 reads SQVTM; CDR2 reads ANQGSEA. The CDR3 is made up of 13 amino acids. The CDR3 DNA follows: TGCAGCCCTCGGGGACCAAGCACAGATACGCAGTATTTT. Its protein product is CSPRGPSTDTQYF.

A few counts support this clonotype. V usage is TRBV6-5 and J usage is TRBJ2-1, with 7 bases that match TRBD1. This CDR3 has 15 residues. V lost 0 bases to trimming and J lost 8 bases; unmatched junction nucleotides: 7. Germline values: CDR1 MNHEY, CDR2 SVGAGI. The CDR3 DNA reads as TGTGCCAGCAGTTACTCCTGGACAGGAGGCGATGAGCAGTTCTTC. It codes for CASSYSWTGGDEQFF.

The chain combines TRBV4-3 with TRBJ2-3, with 7 bases aligning to TRBD2. Germline V gene lookup returns CDR1 LGHNA and CDR2 YSLEER. V lost 1 base, J lost 1 base, and 11 bases stayed unmatched. This CDR3 is built from 18 residues. The CDR3 DNA sequence: TGCGCCAGCAGCCAAGTCATACCCACGGCGGGAGGCACAGATACGCAGTATTTT. Protein product: CASSQVIPTAGGTDTQYF.

The V call is TRBV20-1, the J call TRBJ2-7, with D uncertain. V was clipped by 8 bases and J by 3 bases, with 20 bases between them. The CDR3 is 14 residues long. The V gene's germline CDR1 is DFQATT and CDR2 SNEGSKA (reference sequence). The CDR3 DNA sequence: TGCAGTATCCTGACAACCAGGAAAGACTACGAGCAGTACTTC. The encoded protein is CSILTTRKDYEQYF.

This clonotype was seen a few times. The V call is TRBV4-2, the J call TRBJ2-7; maybe TRBD1 (7 bases). The V end was cut by 1 base, the J end by 6 bases, with 16 bases between. This CDR3 is 15 amino acids long. Germline V lookup: CDR1 LGHNA, CDR2 YNFKEQ. CDR3 nucleotide sequence: TGTGCCAGCAGCCAAGGGCAGCAGGGGGGAGGCGAGCAGTACTTC. Amino acids: CASSQGQQGGGEQYF.

The chain joins TRBV20-1 to TRBJ1-2; D is perhaps TRBD1 (6 bases). With 4 bases removed from V and 5 bases from J, the gap between germline ends came to 11 bases. The CDR3 spans 12 residues. Per the germline V gene, CDR1 is DFQATT and CDR2 is SNEGSKA (reference sequence). The CDR3 DNA reads as TGCAGTGCTACACAGGGCGGTTATGGCTACACCTTC. It yields the protein CSATQGGYGYTF.

The chain joins TRBV7-6 to TRBJ1-4; 9 bases agree with TRBD1. From germline, CDR1 is SGHVS and CDR2 FNYEAQ. CDR3 length: 17 amino acids. The V and J ends lost 0 bases and 6 bases, in that order; junction bases with no gene match: 8. CDR3 DNA sequence: TGTGCCAGCAGCTTAGCGAGCGGACAGGGGACGTATGAAAAACTGTTTTTT. Translation gives CASSLASGQGTYEKLFF.

In its sample, this clonotype was seen many times. The junction and the germline gene differ at one end; a read error may be behind it. The genes are TRBV11-2 and TRBJ2-3, with D maybe TRBD2 (5 bases). The germline V gene encodes CDR1 SGHAT and CDR2 FQNNGV. This CDR3 is 14 amino acids long. The CDR3 DNA reads TGTGCCAGCAGCTTAGGAGGGAGCATAGATACGCAGTATTTT. As protein: CASSLGGSIDTQYF.

This clonotype was found a few times. The chain uses TRBV15 and TRBJ2-7; 9 bases align to TRBD1. The CDR3 is 15 residues long. Unmatched junction bases numbered 10, after V lost 5 bases and J lost 5 bases. CDR1 is LNHNV and CDR2 is YYDKDF in the germline V gene (reference sequence). The CDR3 nucleotides are TGTGCCACCAGCCGAGGGGGACAGGGTAAAAACGAGCAGTACTTC. Protein: CATSRGGQGKNEQYF.